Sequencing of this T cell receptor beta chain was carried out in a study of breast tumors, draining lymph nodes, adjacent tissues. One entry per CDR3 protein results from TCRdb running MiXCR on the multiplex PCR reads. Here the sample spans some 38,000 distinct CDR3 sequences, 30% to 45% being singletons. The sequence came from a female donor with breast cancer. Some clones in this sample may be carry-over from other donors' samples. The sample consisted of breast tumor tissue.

CDR3 amino acids: CASSLGPGLARETQYF. The CDR3, as DNA: TGTGCCAGCAGCTTGGGGCCGGGACTAGCACGGGAGACCCAGTACTTC. V gene TRBV7-8 combines with J gene TRBJ2-5; 9 nucleotides match TRBD2. The germline CDR1 and CDR2 sequences are SGHVS and FQNEAQ. V lost 3 bases to trimming and J lost 5 bases; unmatched junction nucleotides: 10. The CDR3 contains 16 residues.